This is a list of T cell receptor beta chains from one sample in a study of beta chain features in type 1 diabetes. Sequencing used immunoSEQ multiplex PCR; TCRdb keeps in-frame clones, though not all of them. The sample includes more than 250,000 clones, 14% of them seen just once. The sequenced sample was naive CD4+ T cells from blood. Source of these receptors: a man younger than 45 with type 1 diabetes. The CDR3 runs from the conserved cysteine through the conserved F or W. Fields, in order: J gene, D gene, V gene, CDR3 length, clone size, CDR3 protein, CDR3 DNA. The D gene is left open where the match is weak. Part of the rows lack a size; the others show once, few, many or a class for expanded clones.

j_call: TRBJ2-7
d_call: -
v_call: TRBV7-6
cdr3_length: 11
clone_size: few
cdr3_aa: CASSFSGEQYF
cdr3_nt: TGTGCCAGCAGCTTCTCAGGCGAGCAGTACTTC

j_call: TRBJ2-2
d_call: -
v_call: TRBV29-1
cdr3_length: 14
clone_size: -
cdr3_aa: CSVPRSVATGELFF
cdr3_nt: TGCAGCGTCCCCCGTTCCGTCGCGACCGGGGAGCTGTTTTTT

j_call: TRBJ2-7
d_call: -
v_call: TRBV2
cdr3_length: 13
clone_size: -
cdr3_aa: CASSEGFSYEQYF
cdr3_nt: TGTGCCAGCAGTGAAGGCTTCTCCTACGAGCAGTACTTC

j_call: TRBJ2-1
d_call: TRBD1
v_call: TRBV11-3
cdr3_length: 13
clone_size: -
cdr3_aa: CASSPGDRVEQFF
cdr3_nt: TGTGCCAGCAGTCCGGGGGACAGGGTCGAGCAGTTCTTC

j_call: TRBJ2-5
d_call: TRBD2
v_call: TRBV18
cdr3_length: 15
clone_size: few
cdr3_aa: CASSPSGSPQETQYF
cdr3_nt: TGTGCCAGCTCACCGAGCGGGAGTCCACAGGAGACCCAGTACTTC

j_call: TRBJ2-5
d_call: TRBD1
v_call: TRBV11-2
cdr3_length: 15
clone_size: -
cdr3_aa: CASSLERGRGETQYF
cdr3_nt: TGTGCCAGCAGCTTAGAAAGGGGGCGAGGAGAGACCCAGTACTTC

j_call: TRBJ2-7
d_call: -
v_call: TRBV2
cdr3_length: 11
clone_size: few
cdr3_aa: CASRGFNEQYF
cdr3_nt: TGTGCCAGCCGGGGTTTCAACGAGCAGTACTTC

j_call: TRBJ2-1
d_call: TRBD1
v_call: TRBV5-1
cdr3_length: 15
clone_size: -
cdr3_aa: CASSLGTGGSGEQFF
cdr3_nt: TGCGCCAGCAGCTTGGGGACAGGGGGAAGCGGTGAGCAGTTCTTC

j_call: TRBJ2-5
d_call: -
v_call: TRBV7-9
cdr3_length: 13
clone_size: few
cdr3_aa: CASSGGGGETQYF
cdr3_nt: TGTGCCAGCAGCGGAGGTGGGGGGGAGACCCAGTACTTC

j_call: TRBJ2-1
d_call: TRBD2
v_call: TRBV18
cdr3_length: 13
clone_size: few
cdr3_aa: CASSRDYQHEQFF
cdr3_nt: TGTGCCAGCTCTCGGGACTATCAACATGAGCAGTTCTTC

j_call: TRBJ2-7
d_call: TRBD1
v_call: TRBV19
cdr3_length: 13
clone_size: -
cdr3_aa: CATSGQGTYEQYF
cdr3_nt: TGTGCCACTTCCGGACAGGGAACCTACGAGCAGTACTTC

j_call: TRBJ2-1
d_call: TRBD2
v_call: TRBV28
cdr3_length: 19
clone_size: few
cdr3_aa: CASSSPGLAGGGTYNEQFF
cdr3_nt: TGTGCCAGCAGTTCCCCGGGACTAGCGGGAGGGGGAACCTACAATGAGCAGTTCTTC

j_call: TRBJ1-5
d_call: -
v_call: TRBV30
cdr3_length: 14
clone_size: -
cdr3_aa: CAWSVLQINQPQHF
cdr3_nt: TGTGCCTGGAGTGTACTCCAAATCAATCAGCCCCAGCATTTT

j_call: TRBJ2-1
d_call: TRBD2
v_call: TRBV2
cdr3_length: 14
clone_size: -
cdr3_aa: CASSWTSGGGVQFF
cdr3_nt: TGTGCCAGCAGCTGGACTAGCGGGGGGGGAGTGCAGTTCTTC